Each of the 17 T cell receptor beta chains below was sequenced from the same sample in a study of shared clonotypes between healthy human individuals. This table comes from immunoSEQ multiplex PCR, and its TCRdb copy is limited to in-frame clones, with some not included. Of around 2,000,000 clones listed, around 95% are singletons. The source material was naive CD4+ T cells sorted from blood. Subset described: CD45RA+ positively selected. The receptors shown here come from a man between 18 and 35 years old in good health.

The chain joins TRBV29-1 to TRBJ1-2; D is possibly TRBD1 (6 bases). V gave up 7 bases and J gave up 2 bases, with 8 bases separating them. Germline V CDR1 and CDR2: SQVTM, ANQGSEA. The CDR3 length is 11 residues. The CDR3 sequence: CSGGQNYGYTF. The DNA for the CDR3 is TGCAGCGGGGGGCAAAACTATGGCTACACCTTC.

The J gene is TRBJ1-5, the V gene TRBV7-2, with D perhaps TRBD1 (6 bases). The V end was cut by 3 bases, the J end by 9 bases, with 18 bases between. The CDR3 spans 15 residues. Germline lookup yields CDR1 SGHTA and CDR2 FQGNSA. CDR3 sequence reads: CASSLDRQSLRPQHF. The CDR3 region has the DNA TGTGCCAGCAGCTTGGACAGACAGTCCCTTCGGCCCCAGCATTTT. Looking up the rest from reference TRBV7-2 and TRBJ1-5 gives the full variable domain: GAGVSQSPSNKVTEKGKDVELRCDPISGHTALYWYRQSLGQGLEFLIYFQGNSAPDKSGLPSDRFSAERTGGSVSTLTIQRTQQEDSAVYLCASSLDRQSLRPQHFGDGTRLSIL.

The CDR3 loop is CASSSQRVAFF. The CDR3 nucleotides are TGTGCCAGCAGCTCCCAGCGGGTGGCTTTCTTT. J is TRBJ1-1 and V is TRBV7-2; D is unclear. CDR3 length: 11 residues. Per germline, CDR1 SGHTA and CDR2 FQGNSA. V was cut by 4 bases and J by 11 bases, with 11 bases left in between.

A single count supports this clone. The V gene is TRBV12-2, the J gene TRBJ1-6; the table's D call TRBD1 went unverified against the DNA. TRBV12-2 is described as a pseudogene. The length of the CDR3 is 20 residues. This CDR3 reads CASRLAPTGASSSYNSPLHF. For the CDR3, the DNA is TGTGCAAGTCGCTTAGCGCCAACAGGGGCCTCAAGCTCCTATAATTCACCCCTCCACTTT.

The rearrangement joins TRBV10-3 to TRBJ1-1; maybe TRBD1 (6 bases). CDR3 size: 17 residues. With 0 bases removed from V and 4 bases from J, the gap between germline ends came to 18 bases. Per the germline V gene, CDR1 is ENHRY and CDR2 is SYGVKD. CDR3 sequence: CAISESLGAKGSTEAFF. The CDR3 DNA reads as TGTGCCATCAGTGAGTCTCTGGGGGCGAAAGGAAGCACTGAAGCTTTCTTT.

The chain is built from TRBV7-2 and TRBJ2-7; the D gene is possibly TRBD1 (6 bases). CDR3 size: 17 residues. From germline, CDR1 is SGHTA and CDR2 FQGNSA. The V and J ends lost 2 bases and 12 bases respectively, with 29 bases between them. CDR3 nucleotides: TGTGCCAGCAGCTTAACCGCAGGGCAGGGGATGGGTGGTGTTAGGTACTTC. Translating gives CASSLTAGQGMGGVRYF.

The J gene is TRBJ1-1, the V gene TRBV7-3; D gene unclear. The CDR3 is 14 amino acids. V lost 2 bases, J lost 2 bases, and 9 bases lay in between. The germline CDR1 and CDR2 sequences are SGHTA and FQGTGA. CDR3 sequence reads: CASSLRWVNTEAFF. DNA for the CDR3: TGTGCCAGCAGCTTACGTTGGGTTAACACTGAAGCTTTCTTT.

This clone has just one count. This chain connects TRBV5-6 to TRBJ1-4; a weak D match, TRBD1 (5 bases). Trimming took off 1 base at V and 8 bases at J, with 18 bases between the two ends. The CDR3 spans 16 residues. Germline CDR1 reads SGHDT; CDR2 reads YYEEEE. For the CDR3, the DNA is TGTGCCAGCAGCTTGTACTCCGCAGGGATTTTGGAAAAACTGTTTTTT. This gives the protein CASSLYSAGILEKLFF.

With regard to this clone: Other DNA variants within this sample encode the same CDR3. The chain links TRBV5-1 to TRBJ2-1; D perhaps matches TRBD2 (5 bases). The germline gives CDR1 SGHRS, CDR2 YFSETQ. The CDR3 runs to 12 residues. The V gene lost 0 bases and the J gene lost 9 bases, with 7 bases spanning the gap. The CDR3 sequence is CASSLGLTEQFF. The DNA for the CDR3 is TGCGCCAGCAGCTTGGGACTAACTGAGCAGTTCTTC.

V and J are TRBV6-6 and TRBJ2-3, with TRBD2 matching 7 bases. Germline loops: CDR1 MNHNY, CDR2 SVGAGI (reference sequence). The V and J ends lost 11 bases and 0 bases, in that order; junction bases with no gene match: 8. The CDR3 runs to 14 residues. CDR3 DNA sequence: TGTGCCGCTGGGGGGGTGGTAAGCACAGATACGCAGTATTTT. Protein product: CAAGGVVSTDTQYF.

The CDR3 coding sequence is TGTGCCAGCAGTGAGTCGGGGCCCTGGGAGCAGCCCCAGCATTTT. It is translated as CASSESGPWEQPQHF. This chain joins TRBV25-1 and TRBJ1-5, with TRBD1 as a possible D gene (5 bases). CDR1 is MGHDK, CDR2 SYGVNS, per germline. The ends were cut back, 3 bases at V and 7 bases at J, with 16 bases in the middle. The CDR3 has 15 amino acids.

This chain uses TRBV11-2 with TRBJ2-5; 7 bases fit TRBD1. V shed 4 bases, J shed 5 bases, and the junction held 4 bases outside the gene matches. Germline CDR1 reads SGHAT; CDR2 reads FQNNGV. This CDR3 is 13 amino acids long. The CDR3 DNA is TGTGCCAGCAGCTCGGGACAGCGGGAGACCCAGTACTTC. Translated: CASSSGQRETQYF.

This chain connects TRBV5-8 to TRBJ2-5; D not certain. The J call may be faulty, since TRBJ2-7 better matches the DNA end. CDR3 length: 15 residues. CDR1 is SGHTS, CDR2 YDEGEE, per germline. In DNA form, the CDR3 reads TGTGCCAGCAGCTTGGAGTCTAGGGTAATCTACGAGCAGTACTTC. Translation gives CASSLESRVIYEQYF.

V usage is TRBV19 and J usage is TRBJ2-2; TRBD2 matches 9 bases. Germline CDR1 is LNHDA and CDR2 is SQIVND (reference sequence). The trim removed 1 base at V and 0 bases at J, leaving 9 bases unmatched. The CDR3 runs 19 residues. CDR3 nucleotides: TGTGCCAGTAGTATAGTCCCCCTTAGCGGGGGTGCGAACACCGGGGAGCTGTTTTTT. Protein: CASSIVPLSGGANTGELFF.

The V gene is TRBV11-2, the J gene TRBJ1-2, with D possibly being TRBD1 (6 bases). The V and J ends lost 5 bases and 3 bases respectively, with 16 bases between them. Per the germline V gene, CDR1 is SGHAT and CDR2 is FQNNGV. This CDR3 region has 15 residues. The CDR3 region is CASSVIRGGDYGYTF. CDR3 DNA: TGTGCCAGCAGCGTGATCAGGGGAGGAGACTATGGCTACACCTTC.

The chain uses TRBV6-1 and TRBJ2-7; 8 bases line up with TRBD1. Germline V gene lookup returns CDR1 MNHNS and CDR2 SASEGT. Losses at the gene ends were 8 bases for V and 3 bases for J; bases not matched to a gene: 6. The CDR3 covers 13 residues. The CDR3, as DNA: TGTGCCAGCGACTTGACAGGGGTCTACGAGCAGTACTTC. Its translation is CASDLTGVYEQYF.

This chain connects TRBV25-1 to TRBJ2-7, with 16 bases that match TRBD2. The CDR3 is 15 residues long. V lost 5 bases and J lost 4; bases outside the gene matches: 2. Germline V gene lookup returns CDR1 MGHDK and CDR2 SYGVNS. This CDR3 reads CASSRGLAGGYEQYF. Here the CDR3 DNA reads TGTGCCAGCAGTAGGGGACTAGCGGGAGGGTACGAGCAGTACTTC.